This is a list of T cell receptor beta chains from one sample in a study of early stage breast cancer tumors. Assay: immunoSEQ multiplex PCR; the TCRdb copy retains only in-frame clones and omits some. The sample yields some 75,000 clones, under 85% seen once. Sequenced sample: blood. Source of these receptors: a person aged 55 to 69 with breast cancer. CDR3s leave out the opening cysteine and the closing phenylalanine or tryptophan.

V gene: TRBV5-1
CDR3 protein: ASRAGRGNWEDTQY

V gene: TRBV2
CDR3 protein: ASRRQDYGYT

V gene: TRBV30
CDR3 protein: AWSYGNTEAF

V gene: TRBV5-1
CDR3 protein: ASSLGQFTGASQETQY

V gene: TRBV19
CDR3 protein: ASSDHRVGYT

V gene: TRBV7-8
CDR3 protein: ASSSGTPNYGYT

V gene: TRBV5-4
CDR3 protein: ASSLGQAGGEY

V gene: TRBV5-1
CDR3 protein: ASSQGGWTDTQY

V gene: TRBV7-9
CDR3 protein: ASSFGGVEQY

V gene: TRBV29-1
CDR3 protein: SAGGLAGELQETQY

V gene: TRBV5-4
CDR3 protein: ASSDRGLLNEQY

V gene: TRBV19
CDR3 protein: ASTRGTVEPMGGYT

V gene: TRBV5-1
CDR3 protein: ASSGFSGANVLT

V gene: TRBV18
CDR3 protein: ASQPGQGTYEQY

V gene: TRBV27
CDR3 protein: ASSLTGWAGELF

V gene: TRBV5-8
CDR3 protein: ASRSGQYTGELF

V gene: TRBV10-3
CDR3 protein: AIHDTDSEQF

V gene: TRBV6-4
CDR3 protein: ASSEALDYNEQF

V gene: TRBV5-6
CDR3 protein: ASSRTGRGDEQF

V gene: TRBV10-3
CDR3 protein: AIHKEGRGTDTQY

V gene: TRBV6-5
CDR3 protein: ASSRGPPSEQY

V gene: TRBV6-5
CDR3 protein: ASSYVAKSTDTQY

V gene: TRBV6-5
CDR3 protein: ASSYGTLNTEAF

V gene: TRBV7-2
CDR3 protein: ASSFRGGAGNEQF

V gene: TRBV4-1
CDR3 protein: ASSQDFSGGFVSDTQY

V gene: TRBV10-2
CDR3 protein: ASSPGTLTADTQY

V gene: TRBV9
CDR3 protein: ASSVPPGAGRQEQY

V gene: TRBV10-1
CDR3 protein: ASSSQGSEQF

V gene: TRBV9
CDR3 protein: ASSAEGQGFDEQY

V gene: TRBV10-3
CDR3 protein: AINPDRVYNEQF

V gene: TRBV4-1
CDR3 protein: ASSELDGEQY

V gene: TRBV10-2
CDR3 protein: ASADRAEQPQH

V gene: TRBV2
CDR3 protein: ASSRQGKNTEAF

V gene: TRBV19
CDR3 protein: ATSLQGGETQY

V gene: TRBV6-6
CDR3 protein: ASSPGLAVITDTQY

V gene: TRBV15
CDR3 protein: ATSRDRGRQETQY

V gene: TRBV9
CDR3 protein: ASSVGGGDQPQH

V gene: TRBV5-1
CDR3 protein: ASSLDMTQSYEQY

V gene: TRBV9
CDR3 protein: ASSFRGLAGDSTYNEQF

V gene: TRBV7-6
CDR3 protein: ASSSGAGGQETQY

V gene: TRBV28
CDR3 protein: ASSGPFSEQY

V gene: TRBV5-4
CDR3 protein: ASRLWGGGGSGNTIY

V gene: TRBV7-3
CDR3 protein: ASSLNGLDTQY

V gene: TRBV28
CDR3 protein: ASIATGRAF

V gene: TRBV27
CDR3 protein: ASSLGTSAYNEQF

V gene: TRBV19
CDR3 protein: ASSIVQGLNQPQH

V gene: TRBV19
CDR3 protein: ASTGQIFDSNQPQH

V gene: TRBV9
CDR3 protein: ASTLSPAGAGYNEQF

V gene: TRBV25-1
CDR3 protein: ARYRGREEQY

V gene: TRBV9
CDR3 protein: ASSRGGAGSYEQY

V gene: TRBV5-6
CDR3 protein: ASSWGDRVGNEQF

V gene: TRBV7-2
CDR3 protein: ARRDGMNTEAF

V gene: TRBV5-4
CDR3 protein: ASSLEGVGGSPLH